The rows below give T cell receptor beta chains drawn from one sample of a study of response to subunit inactivated influenza vaccine. TCRdb independently ran MiXCR on the RT-PCR reads; one entry per CDR3 protein. This sample has about 540,000 distinct CDR3 sequences, with 20% to 25% found just once. These data were also filed under a second study, of T cells expressing NK-cell markers.

This specimen consisted of CD4+ T cells sorted from PBMCs, obtained roughly 12 days after vaccination. These receptors came from a middle-aged man who received an inactivated influenza vaccine. Each CDR3 is given with its conserved first and last residue. A D gene is named only where the DNA matches it firmly. Clone size, where shown, is once, few, many, or a class for clones that have expanded.

D gene,V gene,clone size,J gene,CDR3 protein,CDR3 DNA
TRBD1,TRBV20-1,NA,TRBJ2-7,CSARVVGQGFSYEQYF,TGCAGTGCTAGAGTGGTTGGACAGGGTTTCTCCTACGAGCAGTACTTC
NA,TRBV29-1,NA,TRBJ2-5,CSAAWVPGETQYF,TGCAGCGCTGCATGGGTACCCGGAGAGACCCAGTACTTC
NA,TRBV12-3/TRBV12-4,NA,TRBJ2-4,CASRPWALAKNIQYF,TGTGCCAGCAGACCATGGGCTCTAGCCAAAAACATTCAGTACTTC
NA,TRBV10-3,NA,TRBJ1-3,CATVRDTSGNTIYF,TGTGCCACCGTTCGGGATACTAGTGGAAACACCATATATTTT
NA,TRBV20-1,NA,TRBJ2-7,CSAPLQGHEQYF,TGCAGTGCGCCTCTTCAGGGCCACGAGCAGTACTTC
NA,TRBV7-3,NA,TRBJ2-1,CASSTRSHNEQFF,TGTGCCAGCAGCACCCGATCCCACAATGAGCAGTTCTTC
NA,TRBV29-1,NA,TRBJ2-1,CSVSTRSSYNEQFF,TGCAGCGTCAGCACTAGGAGCTCCTACAATGAGCAGTTCTTC
TRBD2,TRBV6-1,few,TRBJ2-2,CASRSLTSGGPSNTGELFF,TGTGCCAGCAGATCCTTAACTAGCGGGGGACCCTCGAACACCGGGGAGCTGTTTTTT
NA,TRBV3-1,few,TRBJ1-1,CASVTRTEAFF,TGTGCCAGCGTCACGAGAACTGAAGCTTTCTTT
NA,TRBV28,once,TRBJ2-3,CASRTRTRTDTQYF,TGTGCCAGCAGAACGAGGACTCGCACAGATACGCAGTATTTT
TRBD2,TRBV20-1,few,TRBJ2-7,CSAEAGGRPEQYF,TGCAGTGCTGAGGCGGGAGGCAGGCCCGAGCAGTACTTC
NA,TRBV11-2,many,TRBJ2-5,CASSLDNGGRTQYF,TGTGCCAGCAGCTTAGACAACGGAGGGAGGACCCAGTACTTC
NA,TRBV4-1,few,TRBJ1-1,CASSRLALNTEAFF,TGCGCCAGCAGCCGTTTGGCGCTAAACACTGAAGCTTTCTTT
TRBD2,TRBV20-1,once,TRBJ2-1,CSARASGGTSYNEQFF,TGCAGTGCTAGGGCTAGCGGGGGGACTTCCTACAATGAGCAGTTCTTC
NA,TRBV11-2,NA,TRBJ2-5,CASSLVGGREYQETQYF,TGTGCCAGCAGCTTAGTAGGTGGCAGGGAATACCAAGAGACCCAGTACTTC
NA,TRBV7-9,few,TRBJ1-2,CASTQGLGYTF,TGTGCCAGCACCCAAGGGTTGGGCTACACCTTC
NA,TRBV10-3,few,TRBJ2-7,CAISSRSSGAYEQYF,TGTGCCATCAGTTCCCGGAGTAGCGGAGCTTACGAGCAGTACTTC
TRBD2,TRBV5-1,many,TRBJ2-1,CASRGAGEYNEQFF,TGCGCCAGCAGGGGTGCGGGGGAGTACAATGAGCAGTTCTTC